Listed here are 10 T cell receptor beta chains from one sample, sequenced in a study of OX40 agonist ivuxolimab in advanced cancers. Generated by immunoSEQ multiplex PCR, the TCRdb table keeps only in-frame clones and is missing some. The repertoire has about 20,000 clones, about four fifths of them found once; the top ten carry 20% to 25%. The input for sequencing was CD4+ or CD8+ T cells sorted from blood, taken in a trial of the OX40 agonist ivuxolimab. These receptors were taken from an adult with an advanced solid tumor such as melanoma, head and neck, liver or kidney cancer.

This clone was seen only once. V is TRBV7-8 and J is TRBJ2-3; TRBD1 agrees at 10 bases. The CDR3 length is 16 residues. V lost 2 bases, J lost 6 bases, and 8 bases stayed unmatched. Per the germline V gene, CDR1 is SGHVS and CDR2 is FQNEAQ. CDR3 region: CASSLTPGTGDDTQYF. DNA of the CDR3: TGTGCCAGCAGCTTAACCCCAGGGACAGGGGACGATACGCAGTATTTT.

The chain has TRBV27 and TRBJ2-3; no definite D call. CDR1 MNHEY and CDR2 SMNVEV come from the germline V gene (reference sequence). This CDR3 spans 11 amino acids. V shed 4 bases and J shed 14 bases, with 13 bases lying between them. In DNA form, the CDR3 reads TGTGCCAGCAGTTCAGGCCCCGTCCCGTATTTT. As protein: CASSSGPVPYF.

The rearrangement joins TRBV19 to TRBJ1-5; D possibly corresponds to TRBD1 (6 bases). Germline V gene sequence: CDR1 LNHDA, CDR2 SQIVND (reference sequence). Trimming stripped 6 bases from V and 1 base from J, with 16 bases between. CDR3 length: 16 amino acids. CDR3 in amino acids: CASSPQAGASNQPQHF. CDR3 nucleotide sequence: TGTGCCAGTAGCCCCCAGGCGGGGGCGAGCAATCAGCCCCAGCATTTT. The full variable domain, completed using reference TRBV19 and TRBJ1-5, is DGGITQSPKYLFRKEGQNVTLSCEQNLNHDAMYWYRQDPGQGLRLIYYSQIVNDFQKGDIAEGYSVSREKKESFPLTVTSAQKNPTAFYLCASSPQAGASNQPQHFGDGTRLSIL.

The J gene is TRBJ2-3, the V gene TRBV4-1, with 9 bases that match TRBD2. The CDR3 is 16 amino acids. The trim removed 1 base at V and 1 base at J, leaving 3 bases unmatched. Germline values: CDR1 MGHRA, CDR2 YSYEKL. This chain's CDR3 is CASSQVQREGTDTQYF. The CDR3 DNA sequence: TGCGCCAGCAGCCAAGTGCAGCGGGAGGGCACAGATACGCAGTATTTT.

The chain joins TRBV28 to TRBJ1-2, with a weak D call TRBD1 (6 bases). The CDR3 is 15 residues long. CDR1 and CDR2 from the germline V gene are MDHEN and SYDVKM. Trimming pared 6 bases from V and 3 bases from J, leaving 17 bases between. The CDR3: CASSTHRERDYGYTF. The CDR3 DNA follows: TGTGCCAGCAGCACACACAGGGAGAGGGACTATGGCTACACCTTC.

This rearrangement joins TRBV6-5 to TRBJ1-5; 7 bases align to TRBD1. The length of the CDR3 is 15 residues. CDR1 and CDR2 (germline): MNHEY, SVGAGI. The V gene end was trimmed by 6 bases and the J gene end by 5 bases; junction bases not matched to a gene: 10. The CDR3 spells CASSPQGPYDQPQHF. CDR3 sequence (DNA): TGTGCCAGCAGCCCACAGGGGCCATACGATCAGCCCCAGCATTTT.

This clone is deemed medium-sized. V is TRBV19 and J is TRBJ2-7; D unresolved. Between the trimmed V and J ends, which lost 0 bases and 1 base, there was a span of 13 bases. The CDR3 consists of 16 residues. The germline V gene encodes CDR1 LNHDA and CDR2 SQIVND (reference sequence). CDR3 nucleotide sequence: TGTGCCAGTAGTATAGATGAAGGTACTGGTTCCTACGAGCAGTACTTC. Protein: CASSIDEGTGSYEQYF.

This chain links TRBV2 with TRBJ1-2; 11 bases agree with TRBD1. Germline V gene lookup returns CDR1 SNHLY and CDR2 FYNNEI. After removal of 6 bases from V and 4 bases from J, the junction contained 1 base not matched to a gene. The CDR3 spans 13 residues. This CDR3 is CASRGQGVYGYTF. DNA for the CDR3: TGTGCCAGCAGGGGACAGGGGGTCTATGGCTACACCTTC.

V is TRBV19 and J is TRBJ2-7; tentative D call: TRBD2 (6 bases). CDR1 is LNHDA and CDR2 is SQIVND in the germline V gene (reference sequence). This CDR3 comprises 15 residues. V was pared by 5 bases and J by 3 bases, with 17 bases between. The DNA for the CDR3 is TGTGCCAGTAGTCCGTATCCGGACTACCGCTACGAGCAGTACTTC. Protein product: CASSPYPDYRYEQYF.

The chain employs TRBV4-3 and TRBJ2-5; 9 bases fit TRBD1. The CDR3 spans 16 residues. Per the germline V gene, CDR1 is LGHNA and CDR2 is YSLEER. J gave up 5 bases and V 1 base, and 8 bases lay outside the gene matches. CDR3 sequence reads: CASSQGTGDGRETQYF. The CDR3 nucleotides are TGCGCCAGCAGCCAAGGGACAGGGGACGGTCGGGAGACCCAGTACTTC.